What follows is one TCR beta chain and its context. It has no known antigen specificity. No base-level quality is on record; no much larger clone is a single base apart. This entry belongs to a study of cytomegalovirus exposure and HLA in healthy donors (dated by TCRdb to 2015 to 2018). For context, the study as a whole: The 550 to 750 repertoires of the first cohort and the roughly 110 validation repertoires were produced on the same platform, according to a later analysis. The study aimed to test whether cataloging public T cell receptors could reveal signatures of past pathogen exposure. A separate validation cohort of 100 to 150 different subjects was used in addition to the roughly 640-subject first cohort. To predict cytomegalovirus infection status, the study brought together high-throughput TCR immunosequencing, statistical association of individual TCRs with disease status, and machine learning. Results the study describes overall, beyond this receptor: In vitro tests confirmed that a few of the cytomegalovirus-associated TCR beta chains recognize cytomegalovirus antigens. The authors suggested that the approach could potentially be generalized to other disease states and immunological phenotypes. In both the original and validation cohorts, the classifier was reported to diagnose cytomegalovirus status with high specificity and sensitivity. The study gave a list of 150 to 200 TCR beta chains associated with cytomegalovirus. Across donors, most TCR sequences were observed very rarely, whereas some public TCRs were present in many individuals. The validation cohort had no HLA typing available for a later analysis, so co-occurrence within that cohort was assessed over all 130 or so repertoires. A later analysis found that TCRs clustered in the first cohort also tended to co-occur in the 95 to 150 validation repertoires, with 90% to 95% of cluster scores above 0.

Taken from the germline V gene, the CDR1 and CDR2 loops are SNHLY and FYNNEI. Germline trimming amounts to 2 bases on V and 4 bases on J, with 5 as the count of junction bases outside the gene matches. There are 14 amino acids in the CDR3, from cysteine to phenylalanine inclusive. The CDR3 DNA has 42 bases and is translated from base 1. The donors belonged to the validation cohort of over a hundred subjects, which was separate from the approximately 700-subject first cohort. Receptors were amplified or captured by the immunoSEQ multiplex PCR assay. Per the source publication's procedure: A statistical classification framework was built for diagnosing cytomegalovirus status from the catalog of TCR beta chain sequences. In TCRdb, the immuneACCESS table is reduced to in-frame sequences with V and J assigned. These tables do not hold every clone; where another copy was compared, an unresolved V gene accounts for under half, and the others remain unexplained. That table is the source of V, J and clone size, and D and trimming were worked out from the DNA. The sample table contains more than 90,000 clones; only one count was recorded for more than 70% of them. 1.5% to 2% of the sample lies in the top ten.

The V and J genes are TRBV2 and TRBJ2-7, and TRBD1 matches 7 of the central bases. Sequenced sample: PBMCs. The TCR comes from a man aged 18 to 30 in good health and CMV-seronegative. The CDR3 has the sequence CASSELDRQYEQYF. In nucleotides, the sequence is TGTGCCAGCAGTGAACTGGACAGGCAGTACGAGCAGTACTTC.